This T cell receptor (beta chain) stems from a study of cytomegalovirus exposure and HLA in healthy donors. Study results and limitations: The authors confirmed in vitro that three CMV-associated chains were specific for CMV antigens.

The data were produced by immunoSEQ multiplex PCR, yet TCRdb's version contains in-frame clones alone and is incomplete. The table lists 45,000 to 70,000 clones, around 90% of them singletons. Concerning this clone itself: Its antigen is undetermined.

The CDR3 runs to 14 residues. From germline, CDR1 is MNHNY and CDR2 SVGAGI (reference sequence). V gave up 2 bases and J gave up 2 bases, with 9 bases separating them. This chain links TRBV6-6 with TRBJ1-1; D is perhaps TRBD1 (5 bases). The source is a man younger than 35 in good health and CMV-seronegative. The sequencing sample was made of PBMCs. The CDR3 region is CASSYMGLNTEAFF. Here the CDR3 DNA reads TGTGCCAGCAGTTACATGGGGCTAAACACTGAAGCTTTCTTT.